This TCR beta chain was sequenced during a study of cytomegalovirus exposure and HLA in healthy donors. Germline V gene sequence: CDR1 LNHDA, CDR2 SQIVND (reference sequence). Trimming removed 1 base at V and 2 bases at J, with 10 bases between. This CDR3 has 15 residues. This PCR relied on a set of 60 Vbeta primers and 13 Jbeta primers. Assay used: immunoSEQ multiplex PCR; TCRdb lists only in-frame clones, some missing. The data show under 200,000 clones, 68% seen once. The receptor comes from a man between 50 and 59 years old in good health and CMV-seronegative. This sequence joins TRBV19 and TRBJ2-3, with D maybe TRBD1 (6 bases). The sample taken for sequencing was PBMCs. DNA of the CDR3: TGTGCCAGTAGTATAGTGGGGGCCCCCACAGATACGCAGTATTTT. It yields the protein CASSIVGAPTDTQYF.